This TCR beta chain was sequenced during a study of T cells in tuberculosis. Study-level background: IGRA-negative adolescents, IGRA-positive adolescents with latent tuberculosis and adults with active tuberculosis formed this South African cohort.

Tuberculin skin test and IGRA determined adolescents' latent tuberculosis status at entry. The V end was cut by 3 bases, the J end by 1 base, with 21 bases between. Looked up from germline, CDR1 is SGHKS and CDR2 is YYEKEE (reference sequence). This CDR3 contains 18 residues. The study's findings and limits: Active tuberculosis patients had shorter CDR3-alpha; the beta difference was nonsignificant.

Sequencing was performed with immunoSEQ multiplex PCR; in TCRdb, only in-frame clones are kept and a portion is missing. The sample lists approximately 30,000 clones; around 92% were seen once. This clone appeared once. Its antigen is not known. The clonotype originates from a donor aged 10 to 29 with latent tuberculosis or without tuberculosis infection. Some clones in this sample may be carry-over from other donors' samples. The rearrangement joins TRBV5-5 to TRBJ2-3, with D possibly TRBD2 on 7 matching bases. Sequenced: PBMCs. CDR3 loop: CASSYRGGATQGTDTQYF. The CDR3, as DNA: TGTGCCAGCAGCTATAGAGGGGGGGCGACTCAGGGCACAGATACGCAGTATTTT.